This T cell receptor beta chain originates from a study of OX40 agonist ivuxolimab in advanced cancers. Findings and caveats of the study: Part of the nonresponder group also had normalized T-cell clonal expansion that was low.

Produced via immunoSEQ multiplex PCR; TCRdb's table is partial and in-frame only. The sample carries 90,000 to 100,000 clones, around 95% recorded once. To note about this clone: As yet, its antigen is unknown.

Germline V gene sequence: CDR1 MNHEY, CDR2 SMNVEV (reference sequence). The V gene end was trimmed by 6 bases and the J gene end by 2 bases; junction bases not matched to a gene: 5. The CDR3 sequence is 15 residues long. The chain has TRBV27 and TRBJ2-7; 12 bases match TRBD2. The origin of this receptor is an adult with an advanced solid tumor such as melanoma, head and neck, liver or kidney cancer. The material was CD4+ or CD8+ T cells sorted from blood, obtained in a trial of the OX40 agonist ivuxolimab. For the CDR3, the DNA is TGTGCCAGCAGCCAACTAGCGGGAGGCACCTACGAGCAGTACTTC. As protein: CASSQLAGGTYEQYF.